Listed below are T cell receptor beta chains from one sample, sequenced in a study of blood T cells in healthy people across ages. TCRdb independently ran MiXCR on the 5' RACE reads; one entry per CDR3 protein. The sample lists 540,000 or so distinct CDR3 sequences; around 48% were seen once. Sequenced material: blood. Every receptor here comes from a man at least 80 years old in good health. Both conserved end residues are part of each CDR3. The order of the fields is J gene, V gene, D gene, CDR3 protein. The D gene is left open where the match is weak.

j_call: TRBJ2-3; v_call: TRBV20-1; d_call: -; cdr3_aa: CSASRAEMGTDTQYF
j_call: TRBJ2-1; v_call: TRBV6-5; d_call: -; cdr3_aa: CASSYGLEVNEQFF
j_call: TRBJ2-5; v_call: TRBV20-1; d_call: TRBD1; cdr3_aa: CSATRTGKETQYF
j_call: TRBJ1-5; v_call: TRBV4-3; d_call: -; cdr3_aa: CASSQEWDQGYQPQHF
j_call: TRBJ2-7; v_call: TRBV29-1; d_call: TRBD2; cdr3_aa: CSGEAGEHKYF
j_call: TRBJ2-1; v_call: TRBV12-3/TRBV12-4; d_call: TRBD2; cdr3_aa: CASSPGLGRDNEQFF
j_call: TRBJ1-2; v_call: TRBV20-1; d_call: -; cdr3_aa: CSARDQYGYTF
j_call: TRBJ1-3; v_call: TRBV29-1; d_call: -; cdr3_aa: CSVIAGGNTIYF
j_call: -; v_call: TRBV6-2/TRBV6-3; d_call: -; cdr3_aa: CASSSPPDGILNRDGNEQYF
j_call: TRBJ2-1; v_call: TRBV5-1; d_call: -; cdr3_aa: CASTSYYNEQFF
j_call: TRBJ2-2; v_call: TRBV7-8; d_call: -; cdr3_aa: CASSLGDKGGFGELFF
j_call: TRBJ2-1; v_call: TRBV4-3; d_call: -; cdr3_aa: CASTNNEQFF
j_call: TRBJ2-1; v_call: TRBV20-1; d_call: -; cdr3_aa: CSARDTERRSYNEQFF
j_call: TRBJ2-3; v_call: TRBV2; d_call: -; cdr3_aa: CASSGDGSSTDTQYF
j_call: TRBJ1-6; v_call: TRBV20-1; d_call: TRBD1; cdr3_aa: CSARDGTGRNSPLHF
j_call: TRBJ2-1; v_call: TRBV20-1; d_call: -; cdr3_aa: CSAPFGTPYNEQFF
j_call: TRBJ2-3; v_call: TRBV20-1; d_call: -; cdr3_aa: CSVKHGGTDTQYF
j_call: TRBJ2-7; v_call: TRBV2; d_call: TRBD2; cdr3_aa: CASSANSGGYEQYF
j_call: TRBJ2-2; v_call: TRBV20-1; d_call: TRBD2; cdr3_aa: CGARIAGGPGELFF
j_call: TRBJ1-2; v_call: TRBV7-3; d_call: TRBD1; cdr3_aa: CASSLNPGGGGYTF
j_call: TRBJ2-1; v_call: TRBV6-6; d_call: -; cdr3_aa: CASSYDGRTYNEQFF
j_call: TRBJ2-3; v_call: TRBV2; d_call: TRBD2; cdr3_aa: CASNLLAGSADTQYF
j_call: TRBJ2-6; v_call: TRBV6-6; d_call: -; cdr3_aa: CASSAPPGANVLTF
j_call: TRBJ1-4; v_call: TRBV7-3; d_call: TRBD1; cdr3_aa: CASSSSRTGLANEKLFF
j_call: TRBJ2-4; v_call: TRBV15; d_call: -; cdr3_aa: CATSNPGRLAKNIQYF
j_call: TRBJ2-7; v_call: TRBV7-9; d_call: TRBD1; cdr3_aa: CASSFGTGGVYEQYF
j_call: TRBJ2-3; v_call: TRBV29-1; d_call: -; cdr3_aa: CSVVGQPPSADTQYF
j_call: TRBJ2-1; v_call: TRBV9; d_call: TRBD2; cdr3_aa: CASSVVGGSGGPQFF
j_call: TRBJ2-1; v_call: TRBV29-1; d_call: -; cdr3_aa: CSVIARNYNEQFF
j_call: TRBJ1-4; v_call: TRBV7-2; d_call: TRBD1; cdr3_aa: CASSLGGQGAEKLFF
j_call: TRBJ2-1; v_call: TRBV29-1; d_call: -; cdr3_aa: CSVEDPASAGNEQFF